A selection of T cell receptor beta chains follows, all from one sample in a study of blood T cells in healthy people across ages. TCRdb analysed the 5' RACE reads with MiXCR anew, one entry per CDR3 protein. The data contain 1.5 million to 2 million distinct CDR3 sequences, around half of them singletons. The sample taken for sequencing was blood. These receptors were obtained from a middle-aged woman in good health. CDR3s include the opening cysteine and the closing phenylalanine or tryptophan. D genes are given only for firm matches. Clone size is shown for a subset of rows, as once, few, many or a class of expanded clone.

>TRBV10-3|TRBJ2-7|.|TRBD1
TGTGCCACCCTACCGGCCCGGGGACAGGGGTCTCCTAGCTCCTACAATGAGCAGTACTTC
CATLPARGQGSPSSYNEQYF
>TRBV18|TRBJ1-1|.|.
TGTGCCAGCTCATCCGACTCAGGGACTGAAGCTTTCTTT
CASSSDSGTEAFF
>TRBV11-2|TRBJ2-5|.|.
TGTGCCAGCAGCTTAGAGGCTAGCGCAGGAGAGACCCAGTACTTC
CASSLEASAGETQYF
>TRBV6-2/TRBV6-3|TRBJ2-7|.|TRBD1
TGTGCCAGCAGTTACTCCGTCAGGGGGCCCCGTGGGGAGCAGTACTTC
CASSYSVRGPRGEQYF
>TRBV7-9|TRBJ2-3|few|.
TGTGCCAGCAGCCGAACAAACCGGGCCAGGGATGATACGCAGTATTTT
CASSRTNRARDDTQYF
>TRBV20-1|TRBJ1-2|.|.
TGCAGTGCCGAAACAGCCGGCTATGGCTACACCTTC
CSAETAGYGYTF
>TRBV12-3/TRBV12-4|TRBJ1-5|.|.
TGTGCCAGCGGACTCGACCTGGAGCAGACAGGCCTCAATCAGCCCCAGCATTTT
CASGLDLEQTGLNQPQHF
>TRBV25-1|TRBJ1-4|.|TRBD1
TGTGCCAGCAGTGATATTGGCAGGGGGCCAACTAATGAAAAACTGTTTTTT
CASSDIGRGPTNEKLFF
>TRBV28|TRBJ1-2|few|.
TGTGCCAGCAGTTTACTTGGGGATGACTATGGCTACACCTTC
CASSLLGDDYGYTF
>TRBV20-1|TRBJ2-4|.|TRBD2
TGCAGTGCTAGGAGCAGCGGGGGGCTAGCCAAAAACATTCAGTACTTC
CSARSSGGLAKNIQYF
>TRBV7-6|TRBJ1-2|few|.
TGTGCCAGCAGCTTAGCGGGGGACGGCTATGGCTACACCTTC
CASSLAGDGYGYTF
>TRBV7-9|TRBJ1-4|.|.
TGTGCCAGCAGCCCGGAGAACAGGGCAACTAATGAAAAACTGTTTTTT
CASSPENRATNEKLFF
>TRBV20-1|TRBJ1-4|.|.
TGCAGTGCTAGAGACTCGACAGGAGCTAATGAAAAACTGTTTTTT
CSARDSTGANEKLFF
>TRBV9|TRBJ2-5|once|.
TGTGCCAGCAGCGTAGACTTCCGGGGGCCGGTTCTGTACTTC
CASSVDFRGPVLYF
>TRBV24-1|TRBJ1-2|.|.
TGTGCCACCAGTGACTCCGTGACAGCGGGCTACACCTTC
CATSDSVTAGYTF